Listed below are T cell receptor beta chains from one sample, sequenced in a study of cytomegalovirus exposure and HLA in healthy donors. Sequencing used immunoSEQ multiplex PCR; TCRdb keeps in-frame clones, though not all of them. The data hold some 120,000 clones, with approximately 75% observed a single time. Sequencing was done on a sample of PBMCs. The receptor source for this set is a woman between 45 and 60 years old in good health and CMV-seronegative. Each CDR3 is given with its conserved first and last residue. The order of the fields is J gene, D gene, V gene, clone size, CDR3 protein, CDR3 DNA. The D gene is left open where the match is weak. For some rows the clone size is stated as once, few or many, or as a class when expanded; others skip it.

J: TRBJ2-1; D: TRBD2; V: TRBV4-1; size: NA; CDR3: CASSQDGRVGTRPFF; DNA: TGCGCCAGCAGCCAAGATGGCCGAGTTGGGACTAGGCCGTTCTTC
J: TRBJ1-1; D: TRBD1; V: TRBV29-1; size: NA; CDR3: CSFTGGPEEFEAFF; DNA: TGCAGCTTTACAGGGGGCCCTGAGGAATTTGAAGCTTTCTTT
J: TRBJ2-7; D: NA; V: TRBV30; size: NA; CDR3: CVWSRDTAYEQYF; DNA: TGTGTCTGGAGTCGGGACACCGCCTACGAGCAGTACTTC
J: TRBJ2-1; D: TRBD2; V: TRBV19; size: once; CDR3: CASSLSGSSLNEQFF; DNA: TGTGCCAGTAGTCTTAGCGGGAGCTCCTTGAATGAGCAGTTCTTC
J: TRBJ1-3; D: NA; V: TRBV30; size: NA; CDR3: CAWSGGTGNTIYF; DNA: TGTGCCTGGAGTGGAGGGACTGGAAACACCATATATTTT
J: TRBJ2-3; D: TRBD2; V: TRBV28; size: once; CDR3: CASRRAGSGRARRGMDTQYF; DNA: TGTGCCAGCAGAAGAGCGGGTAGCGGGAGGGCCCGGCGGGGGATGGATACGCAGTATTTT
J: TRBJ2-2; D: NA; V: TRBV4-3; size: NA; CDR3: CASSQDPGEPRNTGELFF; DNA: TGCGCCAGCAGCCAAGATCCCGGGGAGCCTAGGAACACCGGGGAGCTGTTTTTT
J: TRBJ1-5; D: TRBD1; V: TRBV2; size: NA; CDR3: CASSFDRGTVQPQHF; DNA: TGTGCCAGCAGCTTTGACAGGGGAACTGTCCAGCCCCAGCATTTT
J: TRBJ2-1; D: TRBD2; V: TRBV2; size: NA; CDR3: CASTRTSGRGGEQFF; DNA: TGTGCCAGCACCCGGACTAGCGGGAGGGGAGGGGAGCAGTTCTTC
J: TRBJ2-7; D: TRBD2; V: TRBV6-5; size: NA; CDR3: CASSPSGNGEQYF; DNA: TGTGCCAGCAGTCCTAGCGGGAACGGCGAGCAGTACTTC
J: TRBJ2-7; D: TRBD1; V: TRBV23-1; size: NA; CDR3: CASRLTGDYEQYF; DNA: TGCGCCAGCAGACTTACAGGGGACTACGAGCAGTACTTC
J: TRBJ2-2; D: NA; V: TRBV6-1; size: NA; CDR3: CASSQSGNTGELFF; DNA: TGTGCCAGCAGTCAAAGCGGGAACACCGGGGAGCTGTTTTTT
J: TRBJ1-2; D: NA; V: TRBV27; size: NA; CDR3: CASSPGVGYGYTF; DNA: TGTGCCAGCAGTCCAGGGGTCGGCTATGGCTACACCTTC
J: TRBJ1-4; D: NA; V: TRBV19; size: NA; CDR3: CASSRDRLTNEKLFF; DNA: TGTGCCAGTAGTCGAGACAGATTGACTAATGAAAAACTGTTTTTT
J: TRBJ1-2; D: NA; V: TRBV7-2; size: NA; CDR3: CASSFGVNYGYTF; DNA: TGTGCCAGCAGCTTCGGGGTAAACTATGGCTACACCTTC
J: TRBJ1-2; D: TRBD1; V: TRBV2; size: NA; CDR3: CASSVRGQDEYGYTF; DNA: TGTGCCAGCAGTGTTCGGGGACAGGACGAATATGGCTACACCTTC
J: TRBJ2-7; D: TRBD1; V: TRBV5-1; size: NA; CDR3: CASSERIQKRDSYEQYF; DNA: TGCGCCAGCAGCGAGAGAATACAGAAACGGGACAGCTACGAGCAGTACTTC
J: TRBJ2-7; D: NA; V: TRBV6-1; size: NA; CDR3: CATSTGDSEQYF; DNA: TGTGCCACCTCAACAGGGGACTCCGAGCAGTACTTC
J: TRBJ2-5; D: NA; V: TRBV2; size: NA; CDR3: CASSEKGVEETQYF; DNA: TGTGCCAGCAGTGAAAAGGGGGTGGAAGAGACCCAGTACTTC
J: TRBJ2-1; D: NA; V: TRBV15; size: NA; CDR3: CATSSTGTPDNEQFF; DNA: TGTGCCACCAGCAGTACGGGGACTCCAGACAATGAGCAGTTCTTC